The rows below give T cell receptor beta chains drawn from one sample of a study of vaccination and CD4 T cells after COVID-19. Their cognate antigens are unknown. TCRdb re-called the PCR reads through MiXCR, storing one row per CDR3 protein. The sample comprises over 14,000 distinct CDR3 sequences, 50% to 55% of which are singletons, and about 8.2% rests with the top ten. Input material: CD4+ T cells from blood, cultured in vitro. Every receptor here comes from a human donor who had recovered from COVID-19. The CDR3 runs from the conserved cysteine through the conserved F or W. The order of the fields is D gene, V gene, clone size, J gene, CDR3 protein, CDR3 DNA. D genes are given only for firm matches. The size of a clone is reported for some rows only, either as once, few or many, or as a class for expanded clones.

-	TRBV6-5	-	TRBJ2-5	CASSYPKGSYQETQYF	TGTGCCAGCAGTTACCCCAAGGGATCTTACCAAGAGACCCAGTACTTC
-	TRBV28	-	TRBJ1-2	CASSSGTTGWDGYTF	TGTGCCAGCAGTTCCGGAACCACAGGGTGGGATGGCTACACCTTC
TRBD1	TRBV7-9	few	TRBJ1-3	CASSPLTGLTGNTIYF	TGTGCCAGCAGCCCGCTGACAGGGCTAACTGGAAACACCATATATTTT
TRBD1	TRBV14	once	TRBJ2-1	CASSQRKGRGQGAYNEQFF	TGTGCCAGCAGCCAACGGAAGGGACGGGGACAGGGGGCCTACAATGAGCAGTTCTTC
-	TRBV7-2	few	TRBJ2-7	CASSLDLGRDVYEQYF	TGTGCCAGCAGCTTAGATCTGGGAAGGGACGTATACGAGCAGTACTTC
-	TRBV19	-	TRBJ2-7	CASSVTGTPGSYEQYF	TGTGCCAGTAGCGTAACCGGGACACCTGGGTCCTACGAGCAGTACTTC
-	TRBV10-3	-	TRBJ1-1	CAISDPGGGAGTEAFF	TGTGCCATCAGTGACCCCGGTGGGGGGGCAGGGACTGAAGCTTTCTTT
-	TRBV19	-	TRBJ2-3	CAVVSRDLAFPWTQYF	TGTGCAGTAGTATCCCGGGACTTAGCCTTCCCCTGGACGCAGTATTTT
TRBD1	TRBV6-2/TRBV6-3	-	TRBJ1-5	CASSYVPGQVSDQPQHF	TGTGCCAGCAGTTACGTACCGGGACAGGTTAGCGATCAGCCCCAGCATTTT
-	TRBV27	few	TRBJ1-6	CASTARTPRNSPLHF	TGTGCCAGCACCGCCCGGACACCTAGGAATTCACCCCTCCACTTT
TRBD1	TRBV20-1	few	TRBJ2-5	CNAISQGVKQETQYF	TGCAATGCTATTTCACAGGGGGTAAAACAAGAGACCCAGTACTTC
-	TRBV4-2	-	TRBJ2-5	CASSLDSQETQYF	TGTGCCAGCAGCCTGGACAGCCAAGAGACCCAGTACTTC
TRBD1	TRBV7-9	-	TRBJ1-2	CASTFEQGADGYTF	TGTGCCAGCACCTTCGAACAGGGGGCTGATGGCTACACCTTC
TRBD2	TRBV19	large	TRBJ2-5	CASSGGLVFAGETQYF	TGTGCCAGTAGTGGGGGACTAGTATTCGCCGGGGAGACCCAGTACTTC
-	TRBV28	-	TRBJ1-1	CASRLNTGTAFF	TGTGCCAGCAGGTTAAACACAGGGACGGCTTTCTTT
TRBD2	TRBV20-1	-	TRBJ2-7	CSAKTSGINEQYF	TGCAGTGCTAAGACTAGCGGGATTAACGAGCAGTACTTC
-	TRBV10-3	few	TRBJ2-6	CAISDGSGANVLTF	TGTGCCATCAGTGATGGCTCTGGGGCCAACGTCCTGACTTTC
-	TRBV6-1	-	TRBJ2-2	CASRAPTGNMNTGELFF	TGTGCCAGCAGGGCCCCGACAGGCAACATGAACACCGGGGAGCTGTTTTTT
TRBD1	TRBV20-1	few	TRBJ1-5	CSAIKNNRGGNQPQHF	TGCAGTGCTATCAAAAACAACAGGGGCGGAAATCAGCCCCAGCATTTT
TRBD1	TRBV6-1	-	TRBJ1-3	CASRQQGASGNTIYF	TGTGCCAGCAGACAGCAGGGGGCTTCTGGAAACACCATATATTTT
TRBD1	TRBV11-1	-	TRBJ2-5	CASSPRDRSETQYF	TGTGCCAGCAGCCCCCGGGACAGGTCAGAGACCCAGTACTTC
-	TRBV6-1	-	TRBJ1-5	CASSEQFQLMSRTQHF	TGTGCCAGCAGTGAACAGTTCCAATTGATGAGTCGGACCCAGCATTTT
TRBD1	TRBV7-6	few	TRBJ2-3	CASSLGQVTDTQYF	TGTGCCAGCAGCTTGGGACAGGTCACAGATACGCAGTATTTT
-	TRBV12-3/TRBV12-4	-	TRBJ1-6	CASSSTGNSPLHF	TGTGCCAGCAGTTCCACAGGAAATTCACCCCTCCACTTT
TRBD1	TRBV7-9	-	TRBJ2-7	CASSWVSSGTGSYEQYF	TGTGCCAGCAGCTGGGTCTCCTCCGGGACAGGCTCCTACGAGCAGTACTTC
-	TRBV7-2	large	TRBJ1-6	CASSLWTGRRNSPLHF	TGTGCCAGCAGCTTATGGACGGGCAGGCGGAATTCACCCCTCCACTTT
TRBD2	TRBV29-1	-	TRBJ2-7	CSVAPGLAGGRYEQYF	TGCAGCGTAGCCCCGGGACTAGCGGGAGGGCGCTACGAGCAGTACTTC
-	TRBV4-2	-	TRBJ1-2	CASSLAGVGDGYTF	TGTGCCAGCAGCCTAGCGGGGGTAGGGGATGGCTACACCTTC
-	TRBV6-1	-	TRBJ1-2	CASSPPRAGREGYTF	TGTGCCAGCAGTCCCCCCAGGGCAGGCCGTGAGGGCTACACCTTC
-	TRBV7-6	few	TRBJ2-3	CASSFHRDTQYF	TGTGCCAGCAGCTTTCACCGAGATACGCAGTATTTT
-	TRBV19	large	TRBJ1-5	CASRDLNQPQHF	TGTGCCAGCAGGGACCTCAATCAGCCCCAGCATTTT
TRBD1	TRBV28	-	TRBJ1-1	CASTDFQGRGGTEAFF	TGTGCCAGCACCGATTTTCAGGGCAGGGGGGGGACTGAAGCTTTCTTT
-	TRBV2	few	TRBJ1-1	CASRGDLNTEAFF	TGTGCCAGCAGGGGGGACCTGAACACTGAAGCTTTCTTT
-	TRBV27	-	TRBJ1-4	CASRPGFIGEKLFF	TGTGCCAGCAGGCCGGGGTTCATAGGTGAAAAACTGTTTTTT
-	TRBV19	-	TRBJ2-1	CASSIRLLGYNEQFF	TGTGCCAGTAGTATACGGCTACTAGGCTACAATGAGCAGTTCTTC
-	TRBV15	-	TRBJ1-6	CATSREQGNSPLHF	TGTGCCACCAGCAGAGAACAGGGAAATTCACCCCTCCACTTT
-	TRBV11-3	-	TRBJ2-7	CASSSLPGLIYEQYF	TGTGCCAGCAGCAGTCTACCGGGACTTATTTACGAGCAGTACTTC
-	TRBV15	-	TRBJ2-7	CATSRGAYEQYF	TGTGCCACCAGCAGGGGGGCTTACGAGCAGTACTTC
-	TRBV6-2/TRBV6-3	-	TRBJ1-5	CASSSEGQLGISNQPQHF	TGTGCCAGCAGTTCCGAAGGACAGTTAGGCATAAGCAATCAGCCCCAGCATTTT
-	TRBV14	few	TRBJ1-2	CASSHSPYREPYGYTF	TGTGCCAGCAGCCATTCCCCTTATAGAGAACCCTATGGCTACACCTTC
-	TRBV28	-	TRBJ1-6	CASSLLQGRSPLHF	TGTGCCAGCAGTTTACTGCAGGGGAGATCACCCCTCCACTTT
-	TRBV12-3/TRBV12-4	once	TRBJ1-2	CASSLNGLYGYTF	TGTGCCAGCAGTTTAAATGGGCTGTACGGCTACACCTTC
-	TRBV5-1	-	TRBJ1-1	CASSLAPGISTEAFF	TGCGCCAGCAGCTTGGCCCCAGGGATAAGCACTGAAGCTTTCTTT
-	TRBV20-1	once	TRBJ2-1	CSATESYRGGINEQFF	TGCAGTGCAACGGAATCATACAGGGGGGGAATCAATGAGCAGTTCTTC
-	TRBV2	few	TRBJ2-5	CASRDDKETQYF	TGTGCCAGCAGGGACGATAAAGAGACCCAGTACTTC
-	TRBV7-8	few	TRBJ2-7	CASSLQGRWSYEQYF	TGTGCCAGCAGCCTCCAGGGCAGGTGGTCCTACGAGCAGTACTTC
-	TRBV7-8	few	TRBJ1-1	CASSFLQNTEAFF	TGTGCCAGCAGCTTCCTACAGAACACTGAAGCTTTCTTT
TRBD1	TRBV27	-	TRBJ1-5	CASSLGTDPRAQHF	TGTGCCAGCAGTTTAGGGACAGACCCTCGGGCCCAGCATTTT
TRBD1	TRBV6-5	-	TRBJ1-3	CASSYSGQGSSGNTIYF	TGTGCCAGCAGTTACTCGGGACAGGGTAGCTCTGGAAACACCATATATTTT
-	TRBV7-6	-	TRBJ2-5	CASSLDQETQYF	TGTGCTAGCAGCTTAGACCAAGAGACCCAGTACTTC
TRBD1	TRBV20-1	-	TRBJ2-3	CSAPGGSGTGNTGTQYF	TGCAGTGCTCCAGGGGGATCCGGGACCGGAAACACAGGTACGCAGTATTTT
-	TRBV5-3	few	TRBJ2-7	CASSLQGSGEDPQYF	TGTGCCAGCAGCCTACAGGGTAGTGGTGAGGATCCGCAGTACTTC
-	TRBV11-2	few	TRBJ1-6	CASRRPAGSYNSPLHF	TGTGCCAGCCGACGACCGGCAGGCTCCTATAATTCACCCCTCCACTTT